What follows describes a single TCR beta chain. Its antigen remains unidentified. This record belongs to a study of OX40 agonist ivuxolimab in advanced cancers. Overall study: Prior checkpoint blockade (anti-PD-1, anti-PD-L1 or anti-CTLA-4) was permitted; over 30% had it.

Method: immunoSEQ multiplex PCR; TCRdb's copy keeps in-frame clones and lacks some. The repertoire has 35,000 to 40,000 clones, 85% to 90% of them found once; the top ten carry 2% to 3%. The study, taken as a whole, reports: Relative to CD4+, CD8+ T cells held more expanded clones on average. A proportion of nonresponders additionally exhibited low normalized T-cell clonal expansion.

Blood draws occurred at baseline, cycle 4 day 1, and cycle 7 day 1. The receptor was derived from an adult with an advanced solid tumor such as melanoma, head and neck, liver or kidney cancer. The sample consisted of CD4+ or CD8+ T cells sorted from blood, taken in a trial of the OX40 agonist ivuxolimab.

The CDR3 nucleotides read TGTGCCAGCAGTCCGACAGGGGGCTATGGCTACACCTTC. This translates into CASSPTGGYGYTF. V is TRBV6-5 and J is TRBJ1-2; TRBD1 matches at 9 bases. CDR1 is MNHEY, CDR2 SVGAGI, per germline. The CDR3 has 13 amino acids. J gave up 4 bases and V 5 bases, and 2 bases lay outside the gene matches.